This T cell receptor (beta chain) came from a study of blood T cell repertoires in COVID-19. As for the study in general: The cDNA or gDNA used as material had been derived from T cells, B-cell-depleted T cells, or PBMCs.

As processed by the authors: Amplification from reference gene primers served as the basis for estimated nucleated cell counts. Produced via immunoSEQ multiplex PCR; TCRdb's table is partial and in-frame only. V and J calls plus clone size are reproduced from that table; the DNA served to infer D and trimming. The data show 94,000 or so clones, around 84% seen once. Remarks on this clone: One end of the junction varies from germline; a read error may be responsible.

The receptor was isolated from a man in his sixties with acute or convalescent COVID-19. The sample was peripheral blood.

The CDR3: CASSLTGGTDTQYF. The CDR3 coding sequence is TGTGCTAGCAGTTTAACAGGGGGAACCGATACGCAGTATTTT. The rearrangement joins TRBV7-7 to TRBJ2-3, with 8 bases lining up with TRBD1. The germline V gene has CDR1 SSHAT and CDR2 FNYEAQ (reference sequence). There are 14 residues in the CDR3.